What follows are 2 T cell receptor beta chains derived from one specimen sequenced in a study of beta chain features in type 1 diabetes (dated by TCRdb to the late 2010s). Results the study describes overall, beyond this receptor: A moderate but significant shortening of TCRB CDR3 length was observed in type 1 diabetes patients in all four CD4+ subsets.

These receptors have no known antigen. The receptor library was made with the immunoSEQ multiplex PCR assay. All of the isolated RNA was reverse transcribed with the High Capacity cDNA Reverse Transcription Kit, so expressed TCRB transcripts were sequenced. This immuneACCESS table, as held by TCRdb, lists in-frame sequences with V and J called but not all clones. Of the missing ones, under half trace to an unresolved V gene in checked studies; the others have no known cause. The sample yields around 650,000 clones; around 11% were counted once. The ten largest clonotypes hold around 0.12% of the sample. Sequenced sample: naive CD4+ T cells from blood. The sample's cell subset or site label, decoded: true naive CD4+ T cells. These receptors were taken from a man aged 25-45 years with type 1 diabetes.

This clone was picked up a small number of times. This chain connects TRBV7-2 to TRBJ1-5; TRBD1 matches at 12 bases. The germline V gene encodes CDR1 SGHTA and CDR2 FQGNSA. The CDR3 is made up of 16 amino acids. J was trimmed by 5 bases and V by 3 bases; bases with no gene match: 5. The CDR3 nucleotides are TGTGCCAGCAGCTTGACCGGGACAGGGGGCGATCAGCCCCAGCATTTT. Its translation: CASSLTGTGGDQPQHF.

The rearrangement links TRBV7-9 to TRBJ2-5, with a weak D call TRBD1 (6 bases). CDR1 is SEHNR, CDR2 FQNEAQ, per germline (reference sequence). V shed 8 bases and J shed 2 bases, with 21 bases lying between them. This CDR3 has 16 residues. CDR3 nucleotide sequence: TGTGCCAGCGCCCAAACGGGACGGCAGGGGCAAGAGACCCAGTACTTC. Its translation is CASAQTGRQGQETQYF.